This note documents a single T cell receptor beta chain sequence. This clone showed up just once. The specificity of this receptor is unknown. Base qualities were left out, and no much larger clone turns up one base away. These data originate in a study of blood T cell repertoires in COVID-19 (dated by TCRdb to 2018 to 2021). In terms of the full investigation: The collaborator samples originated in the United States, Italy and Spain and spanned the acute and convalescent phases of COVID-19. The repertoires were released in a freely available public database meant as a resource for research on the immune response to SARS-CoV-2. The prospective study material was composed of cDNA or gDNA derived from T cells, B-cell-depleted T cells, or PBMCs. Samples came from the ongoing ImmuneRACE study (first 160 participants) plus 1,254 subjects from 6 global collaborators. A de-identified subject ID, COVID-19 status, age in years and sex were almost always included in the sample metadata. Deeply sampled blood TCRbeta repertoires from subjects exposed to, actively infected with, or recovered from COVID-19 were included in the dataset. Where HLA class I and class II types were available, the types were taken from metadata supplied by the sample provider, not from assay-based typing.

TCRbeta CDR3 regions were amplified from genomic DNA by means of the immunoSEQ Assay, a bias-controlled multiplex PCR. The study's processing was this. The number of nucleated cells in each sample was estimated from the amplification of reference gene primers within the assay. Sequence reads were collapsed and filtered to measure the absolute abundance of every unique TCRbeta CDR3 rearrangement. Productive Simpson clonality was computed per sample as the square root of Simpson's diversity index over productive rearrangements. TCRdb mirrors the immuneACCESS table, restricted to in-frame sequences. Some clones are absent from its copies; in checked studies, under half trace to an unresolved V gene, and the reason for the others is unknown. V and J calls and clone size are as listed in that table; D and trimming were resolved from the DNA. The sample table holds 270,000 or so clones, of which 75% to 90% were seen once. Of the sample, 4% to 5% is held by the ten largest clones.

CDR1 SNHLY and CDR2 FYNNEI were looked up in the germline V gene. Trimming removed 7 bases from V and 1 base from J, leaving 12 bases between the germline ends. Inclusive of the bounding cysteine and phenylalanine, the CDR3 is 14 residues long. The read is trimmed to its CDR3 DNA, 42 bases read in frame from base 1. A second Seattle source provided samples from volunteer blood donors who had recovered from COVID-19. Each collaborating institution followed its own protocols to collect whole blood in K2EDTA tubes. For TCRbeta analysis, collaborators shipped samples as frozen whole blood, isolated PBMCs, or DNA extracted from either of those sample types. Points the paper makes about the study in general: The quantity of clinical and demographic metadata differed by source and by participant and was supplied without curation.

The chain is assembled from TRBV2 and TRBJ2-3; TRBD2 is a possible D gene, resting on 5 matching bases. Sequencing used peripheral blood. The clonotype originates from a woman aged 35 to 49 who had recovered from COVID-19. The CDR3 here reads CASTGGTGTDTQYF. The sequenced DNA is TGTGCCAGCACTGGAGGAACTGGCACAGATACGCAGTATTTT.